The clone carrying this T cell receptor beta chain occurred once. Its specificity is not known. This sample is drawn from a study of cytomegalovirus exposure and HLA in healthy donors. The study, taken as a whole, reports: Reportedly, diagnosis of cytomegalovirus status by the classifier showed high specificity and sensitivity. Prior analysis indicated that the majority of TCR beta V segments exhibited productivity approximately 90% or approximately 30% of the time. The study reported that TCR beta sequences accurately predicted HLA-A and HLA-B alleles in most subjects. Cytomegalovirus-associated status was assigned to some 160 TCR beta chains.

A multiplex PCR was run with 60 Vbeta primers and 13 Jbeta primers. Method: immunoSEQ multiplex PCR; TCRdb's copy keeps in-frame clones and lacks some. The sample yields under 200,000 clones, around 78% seen once. This receptor was obtained from a man aged 30-40 years in good health and CMV-seronegative. The sample was PBMCs.

For the CDR3, the DNA is TGTGCCAGCACCCCACAGAGCTCCTATAATTCACCCCTCCACTTT. Translated, it gives CASTPQSSYNSPLHF. The chain employs TRBV6-5 and TRBJ1-6; D is unresolved. Germline-derived CDR1 and CDR2 are MNHEY and SVGAGI. With 7 bases removed from V and 0 bases from J, the gap between germline ends came to 10 bases. This CDR3 contains 15 residues.